Included here is one TCR beta chain sequence, with context. The assay was immunoSEQ multiplex PCR, and TCRdb's table has in-frame clones only and misses some. The data show around 2,000,000 clones, with less than 95% seen just once and more than 0.9% held by the top ten. The naive CD8 fraction comprised CD45RO-negative cells positively selected for CCR7 and excluded terminally differentiated effector memory CD45RA+ cells. The sample belongs to a study of shared clonotypes between healthy human individuals. The ends lost 5 bases at V and 3 bases at J; junction bases unmatched: 2. CDR3 length: 14 residues. CDR1 and CDR2 (germline): MNHEY, SMNVEV (reference sequence).

The chain is built from TRBV27 and TRBJ2-1, with 9 positions matching TRBD1. Sequences were obtained from naive CD8+ T cells sorted from blood. The sequence was collected from a man aged 18 to 29 in good health. CDR3 sequence reads: CASSRDRVYNEQFF. The CDR3 nucleotides are TGTGCCAGCAGTAGGGACAGGGTCTACAATGAGCAGTTCTTC.